The entry below gives a single T cell receptor (beta chain) sequence along with its context. No antigen is known for it. No base-level quality is on record; no much larger clone is a single base apart. This entry belongs to a study of early T cells in non-severe SARS-CoV-2 infection (dated by TCRdb to the early 2020s). Regarding the research as a whole: Bulk RNA from unsorted whole blood was used for TCR sequencing, so alpha and beta chains could not be paired.

What the study reported, not specific to this receptor: VDJdb matching was skewed toward anti-spike CD8 responses, so virus-specific expansions were likely underestimated and private and CD4 specificities were missed.

The library came from 5' RACE. Sequencing used a NextSeq 500. To correct for sequencing error and PCR bias, the TCR library protocol tagged individual cDNA molecules with unique molecular identifiers. Both TCR alpha and beta chains were sequenced, and tight co-correlation was observed between alpha and beta sequence abundances in each sample. The source study handled its data this way. Decombinator V4 was used to annotate the V gene, J gene and CDR3 of the TCR sequences. Expanded TCRs were defined as changing significantly between any two time points under a Poisson model with p below 0.0001. Abundances of TCRs were expressed as counts per million after normalisation to the total number of TCRs sequenced in each sample. A search of VDJdb, accessed on 1 November 2021, was run for TCRs annotated to CMV, EBV and SARS-CoV-2, with TCRs annotated for multiple antigens excluded. Through fastp at Q25 and MiXCR, TCRdb rebuilt clones from the public reads, retaining in-frame beta chains. Rows matching on CDR3 protein sequence are summarized as one entry with the most common DNA and genes. Clone size and V and J calls follow TCRdb, not the original study. This sample gives tens of thousands of distinct CDR3 sequences in total; approximately 7.1% of them show up just once. In total, the top ten clones hold approximately 4.5% of the sample.

A case-control design nested within a healthcare worker cohort in London, UK, was used, with weekly nasopharyngeal swab PCR tests and blood sampling performed. Healthcare workers were recruited between 23 and 31 March 2020, during the week of the UK lockdown, and were followed weekly for up to about 15 weeks. Sequencing input: whole blood. The TCR originated in an adult who was a healthcare worker with PCR-confirmed SARS-CoV-2 infection or an uninfected control (not recorded which).

The CDR3 region reads CASSKGTSGSYEQYF. The DNA is TGTGCCAGCAGCAAAGGGACTAGCGGGTCCTACGAGCAGTACTTC. The chain links TRBV6-1 with TRBJ2-7; a stretch of 12 junction bases matches TRBD2. CDR1 and CDR2 are read off the germline V gene as MNHNS and SASEGT. The CDR3 runs 15 residues from the cysteine to the phenylalanine. Only the CDR3 region is kept as DNA, spanning 45 bases read in frame from base 1. Unmatched junction bases come to 4, with V trimmed by 6 bases and J by 1 base.